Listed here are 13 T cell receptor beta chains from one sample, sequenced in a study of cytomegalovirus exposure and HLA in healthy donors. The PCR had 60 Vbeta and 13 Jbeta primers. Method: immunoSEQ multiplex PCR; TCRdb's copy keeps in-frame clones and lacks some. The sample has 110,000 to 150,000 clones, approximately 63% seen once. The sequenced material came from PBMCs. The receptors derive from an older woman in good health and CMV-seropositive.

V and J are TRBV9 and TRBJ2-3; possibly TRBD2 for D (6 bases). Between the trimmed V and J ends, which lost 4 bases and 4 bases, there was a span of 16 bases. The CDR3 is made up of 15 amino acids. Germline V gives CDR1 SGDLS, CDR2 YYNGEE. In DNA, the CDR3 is TGTGCCAGCAGCCCACGACTAGTTTTCTCAGATACGCAGTATTTT. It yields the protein CASSPRLVFSDTQYF.

The CDR3 DNA reads TGTGCCAGCAGTTTGGGGGGGGCCAGAACTGAAGCTTTCTTT. It yields the protein CASSLGGARTEAFF. The chain carries TRBV28 and TRBJ1-1, with D possibly TRBD1 on 6 matching bases. This CDR3 is 14 amino acids long. CDR1 and CDR2 (germline): MDHEN, SYDVKM. V was shortened by 3 bases and J by 5 bases, with 13 bases between the two germline ends.

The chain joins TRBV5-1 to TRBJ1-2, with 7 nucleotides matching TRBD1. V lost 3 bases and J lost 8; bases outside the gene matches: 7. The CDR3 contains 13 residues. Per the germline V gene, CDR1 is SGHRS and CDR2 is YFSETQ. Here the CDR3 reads CASSSEGAKGYTF. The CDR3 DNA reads TGCGCCAGCAGCTCCGAGGGGGCGAAGGGCTACACCTTC.

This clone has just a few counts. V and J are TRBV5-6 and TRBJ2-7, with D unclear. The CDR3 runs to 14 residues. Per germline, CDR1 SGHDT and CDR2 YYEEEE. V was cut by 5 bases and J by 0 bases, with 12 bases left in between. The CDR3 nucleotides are TGTGCCAGCAGTCCCCTAGGTAGCTCCTACGAGCAGTACTTC. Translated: CASSPLGSSYEQYF.

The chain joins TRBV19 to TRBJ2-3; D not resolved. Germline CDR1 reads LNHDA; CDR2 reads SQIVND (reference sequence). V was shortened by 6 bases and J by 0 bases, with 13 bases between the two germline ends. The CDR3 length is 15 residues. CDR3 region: CASRSNSLSTDTQYF. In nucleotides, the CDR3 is TGTGCCAGTAGGTCGAACTCCCTTAGCACAGATACGCAGTATTTT.

The CDR3 DNA sequence: TGTGCCAGCAGCCCTGCGAGCGGGAGGCAGTACAATGAGCAGTTCTTC. Protein sequence: CASSPASGRQYNEQFF. V and J are TRBV13 and TRBJ2-1, with 9 bases fitting TRBD2. With V trimmed by 5 bases and J by 4 bases, 9 bases remained unmatched. The CDR3 runs 16 residues. Germline V gene data show CDR1 as PRHDT and CDR2 as FYEKMQ (reference sequence).

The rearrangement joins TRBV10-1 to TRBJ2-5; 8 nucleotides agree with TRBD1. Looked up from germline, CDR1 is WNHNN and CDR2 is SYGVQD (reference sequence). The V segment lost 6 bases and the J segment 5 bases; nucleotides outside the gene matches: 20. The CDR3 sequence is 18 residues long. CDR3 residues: CASSPTRSTGAIGETQYF. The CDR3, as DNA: TGCGCCAGCAGCCCGACCCGCTCGACAGGGGCGATAGGCGAGACCCAGTACTTC.

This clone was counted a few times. CDR3 sequence (DNA): TGTGCCAGCAGTTACCGAGCGGAGGTGTTTTTCTTC. This encodes CASSYRAEVFFF. The V and J genes are TRBV6-5 and TRBJ2-1; perhaps TRBD2 as D (5 bases). The CDR3 is 12 amino acids. V lost 2 bases, J lost 16 bases, and 15 bases lay in between. Germline-derived CDR1 and CDR2 are MNHEY and SVGAGI.

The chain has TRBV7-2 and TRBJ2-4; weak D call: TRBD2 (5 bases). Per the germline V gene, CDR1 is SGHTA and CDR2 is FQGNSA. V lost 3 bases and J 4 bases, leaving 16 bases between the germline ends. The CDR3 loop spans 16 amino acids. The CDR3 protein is CASSFPGRGLKNIQYF. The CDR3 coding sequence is TGTGCCAGCAGCTTCCCCGGCCGCGGGCTGAAAAACATTCAGTACTTC.

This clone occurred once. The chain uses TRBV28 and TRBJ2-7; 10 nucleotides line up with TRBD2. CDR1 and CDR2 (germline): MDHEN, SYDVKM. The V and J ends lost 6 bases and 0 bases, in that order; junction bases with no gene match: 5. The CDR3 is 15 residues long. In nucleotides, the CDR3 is TGTGCCAGCAGGTCGGGGACTAGCGTCTCCTACGAGCAGTACTTC. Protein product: CASRSGTSVSYEQYF.

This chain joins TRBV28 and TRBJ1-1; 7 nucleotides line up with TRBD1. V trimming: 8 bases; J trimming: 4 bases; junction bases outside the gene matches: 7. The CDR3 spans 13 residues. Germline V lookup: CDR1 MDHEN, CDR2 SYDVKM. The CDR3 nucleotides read TGTGCCAGCCGGGGACAGTCAGCCACTGAAGCTTTCTTT. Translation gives CASRGQSATEAFF.

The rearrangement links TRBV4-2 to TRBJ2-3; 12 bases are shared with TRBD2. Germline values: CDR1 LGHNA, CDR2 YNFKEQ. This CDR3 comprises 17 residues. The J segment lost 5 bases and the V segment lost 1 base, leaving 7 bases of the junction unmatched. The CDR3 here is CASSQGSSGRAQDTQYF. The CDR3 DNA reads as TGTGCCAGCAGCCAAGGTTCTAGCGGGAGGGCCCAAGATACGCAGTATTTT.

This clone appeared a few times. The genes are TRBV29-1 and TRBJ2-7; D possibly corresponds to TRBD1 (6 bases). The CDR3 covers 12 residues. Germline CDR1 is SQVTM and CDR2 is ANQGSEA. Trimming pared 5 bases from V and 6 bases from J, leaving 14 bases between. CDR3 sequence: CSVTQGKGEQYF. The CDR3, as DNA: TGCAGCGTTACACAGGGAAAAGGCGAGCAGTACTTC.